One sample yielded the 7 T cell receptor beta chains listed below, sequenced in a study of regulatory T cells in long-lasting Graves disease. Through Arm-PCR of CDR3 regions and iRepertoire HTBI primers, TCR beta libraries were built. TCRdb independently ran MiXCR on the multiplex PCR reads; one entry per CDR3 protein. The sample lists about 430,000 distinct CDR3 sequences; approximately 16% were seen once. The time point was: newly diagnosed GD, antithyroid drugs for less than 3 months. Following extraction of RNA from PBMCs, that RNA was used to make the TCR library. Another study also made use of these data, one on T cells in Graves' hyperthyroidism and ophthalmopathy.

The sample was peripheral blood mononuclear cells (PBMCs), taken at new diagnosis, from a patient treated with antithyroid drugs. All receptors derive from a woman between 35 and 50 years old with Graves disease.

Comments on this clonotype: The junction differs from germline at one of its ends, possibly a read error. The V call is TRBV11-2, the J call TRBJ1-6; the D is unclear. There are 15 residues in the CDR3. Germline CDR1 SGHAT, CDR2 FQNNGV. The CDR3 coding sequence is TGTGCCAGCAGCTTAGTCGTGACGGATAATTCGCCCCTCCACTTT. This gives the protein CASSLVVTDNSPLHF.

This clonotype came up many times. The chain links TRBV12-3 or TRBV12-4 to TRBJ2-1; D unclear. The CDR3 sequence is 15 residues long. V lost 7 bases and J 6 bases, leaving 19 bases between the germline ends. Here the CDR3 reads CASKEVMGLSNEQFF. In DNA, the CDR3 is TGTGCCAGCAAAGAAGTCATGGGATTAAGCAATGAGCAGTTCTTC.

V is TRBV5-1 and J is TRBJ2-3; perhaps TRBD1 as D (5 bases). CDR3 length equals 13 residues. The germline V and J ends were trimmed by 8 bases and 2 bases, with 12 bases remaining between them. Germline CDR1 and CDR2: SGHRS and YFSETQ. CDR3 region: CASGASATDTQYF. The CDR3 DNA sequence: TGCGCCAGTGGGGCCTCAGCCACAGATACGCAGTATTTT.

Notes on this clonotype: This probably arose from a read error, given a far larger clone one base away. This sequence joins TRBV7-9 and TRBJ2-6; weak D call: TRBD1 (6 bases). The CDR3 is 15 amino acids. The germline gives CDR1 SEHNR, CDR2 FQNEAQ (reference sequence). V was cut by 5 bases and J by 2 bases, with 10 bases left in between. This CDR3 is CASSHTGTGANVLTF. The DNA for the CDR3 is TGTGCCAGCAGCCATACAGGGACTGGGGCCAACGTCCTGACTTTC.

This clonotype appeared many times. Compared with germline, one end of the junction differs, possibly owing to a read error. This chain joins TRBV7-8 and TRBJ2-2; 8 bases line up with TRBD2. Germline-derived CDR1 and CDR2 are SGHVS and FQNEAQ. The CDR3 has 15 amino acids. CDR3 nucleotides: TGTGCCAGCAGCTTAGCTAGCGGGAACGCCGGGGAGCTGTTTTTT. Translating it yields CASSLASGNAGELFF. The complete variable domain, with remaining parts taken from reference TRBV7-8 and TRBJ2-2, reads GAGVSQSPRYKVAKRGQDVALRCDPISGHVSLFWYQQALGQGPEFLTYFQNEAQLDKSGLPSDRFFAERPEGSVSTLKIQRTQQEDSAVYLCASSLASGNAGELFFGEGSRLTVL.

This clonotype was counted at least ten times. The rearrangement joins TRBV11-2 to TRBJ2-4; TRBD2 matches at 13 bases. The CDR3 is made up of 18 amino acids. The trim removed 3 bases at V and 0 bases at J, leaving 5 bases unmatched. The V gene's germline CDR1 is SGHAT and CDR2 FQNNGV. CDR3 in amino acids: CASSFYGLAGVAKNIQYF. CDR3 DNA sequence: TGTGCCAGCAGCTTCTACGGACTAGCGGGAGTAGCCAAAAACATTCAGTACTTC.

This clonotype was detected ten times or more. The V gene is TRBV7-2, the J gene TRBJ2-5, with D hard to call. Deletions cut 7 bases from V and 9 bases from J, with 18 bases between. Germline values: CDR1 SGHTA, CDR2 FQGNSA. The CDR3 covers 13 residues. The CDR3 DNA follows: TGTGCCAGCACCCTTGGGTCGCTTGGGGCCCAGTACTTC. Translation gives CASTLGSLGAQYF.